Listed below are T cell receptor beta chains from one sample, sequenced in a study of T cell repertoires in cytomegalovirus infection. These TCRs' antigens remain unknown. Via MiXCR, TCRdb re-called the reads, giving one row per CDR3 protein. Here the sample spans about 920,000 distinct CDR3 sequences, around 32% being singletons. The sample in question was cultured CD8+ T cells from PBMCs, obtained from culture after CMV antigen stimulation. The receptors were sampled from a human donor in good health (CMV status not recorded). Some clones in this sample may be carry-over from other donors' samples. Each CDR3 is given without its conserved first and last residue. Rows give clone size only sometimes, using once, few, many, or a class for an expanded clone.

size,V,J,length,CDR3
many,TRBV7-8,TRBJ2-2,17,ASSLFFTSGGTNTGELF
-,TRBV3-1,TRBJ2-7,12,ASSQDIGPYEQY
-,TRBV7-8,TRBJ1-2,11,ASSSTASDGYT
-,TRBV7-9,TRBJ2-6,14,ASSPTGGPGANVLT
few,TRBV23-1,TRBJ1-5,17,ASSQSERNRLNSNQPQH
few,TRBV10-3,TRBJ2-2,16,AIRLFRDDGGITGELF
-,TRBV11-2,TRBJ2-4,14,ASSLVYRGAKNIQY
-,TRBV7-9,TRBJ1-1,13,ASSVNDRGNTEAF
few,TRBV11-2,TRBJ1-6,14,ASSLDPGTVNSPLH
few,TRBV6-5,TRBJ2-3,11,ASSYSRADTQY
-,TRBV9,TRBJ1-1,15,ASSVVVVGARDTEAF
few,TRBV2,TRBJ2-7,13,ASKRPGQGIYEQY
once,TRBV20-1,TRBJ2-7,12,SARRPGLSYEQY
-,TRBV6-6,TRBJ1-5,14,ASSYVWGYSNQPQH
-,TRBV4-3,TRBJ1-1,13,ASSQGKGTAEGAF
many,TRBV6-1,TRBJ2-7,14,ASSEAPTVTSYEQY
many,TRBV7-2,TRBJ1-1,13,ASSLGQGRDTEAF
many,TRBV5-1,TRBJ2-2,14,ASRPNRDQNTGELF
-,TRBV2,TRBJ2-7,11,ASIPNRSYEQY
few,TRBV6-5,TRBJ2-1,13,ASSFVVSPANEQF
-,TRBV6-1,TRBJ2-3,13,ASSEGAAGTDTQY
-,TRBV2,TRBJ2-3,13,ASSEGPRYTDTQY
few,TRBV7-6,TRBJ2-2,11,ASSLQIDGELF
many,TRBV7-8,TRBJ2-1,13,ASSLVSSSYNEQF
many,TRBV19,TRBJ1-1,9,ATRGGTEAF
-,TRBV15,TRBJ1-1,12,ATSREITGTEAF
few,TRBV5-6,TRBJ2-1,11,ASSWDSANEQF
many,TRBV19,TRBJ2-1,9,ASSMGSEQF
few,TRBV19,TRBJ2-1,11,ASKRGVYNEQF
few,TRBV27,TRBJ2-6,15,ASSWTAYLAGANVLT
-,TRBV12-3/TRBV12-4,TRBJ1-1,10,ASSLGRGSAF
-,TRBV12-3/TRBV12-4,TRBJ1-5,14,ASSRNSPYSNQPQH
-,TRBV7-4,TRBJ2-3,15,ASSSPAQGAGTDTQY
-,TRBV12-3/TRBV12-4,TRBJ2-7,12,ASSQGRTSYEQY
-,TRBV6-6,TRBJ2-7,14,ASSSLNGRTTYEQY
-,TRBV27,TRBJ1-5,12,ASSLKPAHQPQH
few,TRBV19,TRBJ1-2,11,ASSIIPVYGYT